Listed here are 27 T cell receptor beta chains from one sample, sequenced in a study of T cell changes during pregnancy in multiple sclerosis. The protocol was immunoSEQ multiplex PCR, while the TCRdb copy is restricted to in-frame clones and leaves out a portion. Of over 75,000 clones listed, approximately 92% are singletons. This material consisted of peripheral blood, taken in the first trimester of pregnancy. The receptors were gathered from a female donor with multiple sclerosis, enrolled in a pregnancy study.

The CDR3 sequence is CASSLVTGNEAQYF. The CDR3 bases are TGCGCCAGCAGCTTGGTCACGGGAAACGAGGCCCAGTACTTC. V usage is TRBV5-1 and J usage is TRBJ2-5, with D tentatively TRBD2 (5 bases). The CDR3 consists of 14 residues. Germline CDR1 and CDR2: SGHRS and YFSETQ. Trimming shortened V by 0 bases and J by 9 bases, and 15 bases separated the two germline ends.

The chain carries TRBV5-1 and TRBJ2-7; 8 positions match TRBD1. The CDR3 runs 15 residues. With 0 bases clipped from V and 5 bases from J, the junction kept 7 bases outside the gene matches. Per germline, CDR1 SGHRS and CDR2 YFSETQ. In nucleotides, the CDR3 is TGCGCCAGCAGCTTGGACGGACAGGGTTTCCACGAGCAGTACTTC. This gives the protein CASSLDGQGFHEQYF.

The chain links TRBV18 to TRBJ2-1; 7 positions agree with TRBD2. Germline trimming cut 3 bases from V and 3 bases from J; bases unmatched to any gene: 5. Germline values: CDR1 KGHSH, CDR2 LQKENI. The length of the CDR3 is 15 residues. The CDR3 DNA sequence: TGTGCCAGCTCACCGTTGCTAGCGGACTACAATGAGCAGTTCTTC. Its translation: CASSPLLADYNEQFF.

This chain links TRBV9 with TRBJ2-5; D is perhaps TRBD1 (5 bases). The CDR3 spans 16 residues. Trimming stripped 2 bases from V and 0 bases from J, with 14 bases between. The germline V gene has CDR1 SGDLS and CDR2 YYNGEE. CDR3 DNA: TGTGCCAGCAGCGTTGCCTCCGGACACAACCAAGAGACCCAGTACTTC. Its protein product is CASSVASGHNQETQYF.

The chain combines TRBV19 with TRBJ2-3, with a possible D match to TRBD1 (6 bases). This CDR3 region has 14 residues. The V and J ends lost 6 bases and 3 bases respectively, with 13 bases between them. Germline CDR1 and CDR2: LNHDA and SQIVND (reference sequence). The CDR3 here is CASSPQGFTDTQYF. In nucleotides, the CDR3 is TGTGCCAGTAGCCCCCAGGGGTTTACAGATACGCAGTATTTT.

The table lists this clone with a count of one. The CDR3 coding sequence is TGCAGCGTTGAAGATCGCGGGAGAGGGAGGTACCAAGAGACCCAGTACTTC. Protein product: CSVEDRGRGRYQETQYF. J is TRBJ2-5 and V is TRBV29-1; 7 nucleotides match TRBD2. Germline loops: CDR1 SQVTM, CDR2 ANQGSEA. The V segment lost 0 bases and the J segment 0 bases; nucleotides outside the gene matches: 10. The length of the CDR3 is 17 residues.

This sequence joins TRBV5-6 and TRBJ2-5; D remains ambiguous. The CDR3 runs 11 residues. Trimming shortened V by 3 bases and J by 7 bases, and 7 bases separated the two germline ends. CDR1 SGHDT and CDR2 YYEEEE come from the germline V gene. The CDR3, as DNA: TGTGCCAGCAGCTGGCGAGGGACCCAGTACTTC. Protein: CASSWRGTQYF.

The V and J genes are TRBV29-1 and TRBJ1-1, with a tentative D call TRBD1 (6 bases). CDR3 length equals 12 residues. CDR1 is SQVTM, CDR2 ANQGSEA, per germline. CDR3 region: CSSWGGNTEAFF. The DNA of the CDR3 is TGCAGTTCCTGGGGGGGCAACACTGAAGCTTTCTTT.

The CDR3 region has the DNA TGTGCCAGCAGCCCGTTCCCGAACTATGGCTACACCTTC. Protein sequence: CASSPFPNYGYTF. The J gene is TRBJ1-2, the V gene TRBV6-5, with D hard to call. The CDR3 length is 13 residues. V shed 6 bases and J shed 2 bases, with 10 bases lying between them. The V gene's germline CDR1 is MNHEY and CDR2 SVGAGI.

V is TRBV5-6 and J is TRBJ2-7; 9 nucleotides match TRBD2. CDR3 length equals 15 residues. J lost 7 bases, V lost 0 bases, and 8 bases had no gene match. Germline V gene lookup returns CDR1 SGHDT and CDR2 YYEEEE. The CDR3 protein is CASSLEGGRASEQYF. DNA of the CDR3: TGTGCCAGCAGCTTGGAGGGCGGGAGGGCTTCTGAGCAGTACTTC.

The chain joins TRBV11-2 to TRBJ2-7; 8 bases fit TRBD2. Germline CDR1 and CDR2: SGHAT and FQNNGV. V was clipped by 1 base and J by 5 bases; unmatched bases: 7. This CDR3 comprises 15 residues. The CDR3: CASSLVAGGAHEQYF. The CDR3 nucleotides read TGTGCCAGCAGCTTAGTCGCGGGAGGAGCCCACGAGCAGTACTTC.

V gene TRBV18 combines with J gene TRBJ1-4; D gene ambiguous. With 2 bases removed from V and 6 bases from J, the gap between germline ends came to 10 bases. Per the germline V gene, CDR1 is KGHSH and CDR2 is LQKENI. The CDR3 contains 14 residues. The CDR3 DNA reads TGTGCCAGCTCACCAGAGCCTATATATGAAAAACTGTTTTTT. This sequence encodes CASSPEPIYEKLFF.

This clone turned up a few times. V gene TRBV10-2 combines with J gene TRBJ1-2; D gene unclear. The CDR3 loop spans 13 amino acids. V lost 0 bases to trimming and J lost 3 bases, with 5 bases between them. CDR1 and CDR2 (germline): WSHSY, SAAADI. In nucleotides, the CDR3 is TGCGCCAGCAGTGAGTCGCCAGACTATGGCTACACCTTC. Amino acids: CASSESPDYGYTF.

The chain has TRBV18 and TRBJ2-7; TRBD2 aligns across 10 bases. The trim removed 0 bases at V and 6 bases at J, leaving 5 bases unmatched. The CDR3 length is 15 residues. The germline V gene encodes CDR1 KGHSH and CDR2 LQKENI. CDR3 bases: TGTGCCAGCTCACCACCGCTAGCGGGAGAGGTCGAGCAGTACTTC. As protein: CASSPPLAGEVEQYF.

Only one count was recorded for this clone. This CDR3 is CASSQGLAARDEQFF. CDR3 in DNA: TGTGCCAGCAGCCAGGGACTAGCGGCAAGGGATGAGCAGTTCTTC. The V and J genes are TRBV5-4 and TRBJ2-1; 11 bases are shared with TRBD2. Trimming removed 4 bases from V and 8 bases from J; junction bases left unmatched: 8. This CDR3 has 15 amino acids. Germline V gives CDR1 SGHNT, CDR2 YYREEE (reference sequence).

This clone appeared once. This chain links TRBV5-6 with TRBJ2-1; 10 positions agree with TRBD2. Germline V gene data show CDR1 as SGHDT and CDR2 as YYEEEE. The CDR3 totals 15 residues. Trimming cost V 4 bases and J 3 bases; bases outside gene matches: 4. The CDR3 reads CASSPGLASYNEQFF. In DNA, the CDR3 is TGTGCCAGCAGCCCGGGACTAGCGAGCTACAATGAGCAGTTCTTC.

This chain joins TRBV5-1 and TRBJ2-7; the match to TRBD2 covers 14 bases. The CDR3 is 15 residues long. Losses at the gene ends were 4 bases for V and 7 bases for J; bases not matched to a gene: 7. Per germline, CDR1 SGHRS and CDR2 YFSETQ. CDR3 coding DNA: TGCGCCAGCAGCCTCAGGGGACTAGCGGGAGAAGAGCAGTACTTC. It encodes CASSLRGLAGEEQYF.

The rearrangement links TRBV2 to TRBJ2-7; 9 bases align to TRBD2. Germline V gene sequence: CDR1 SNHLY, CDR2 FYNNEI. V lost 4 bases to trimming and J lost 6 bases; unmatched junction nucleotides: 10. The CDR3 spans 15 residues. CDR3 sequence reads: CASSGGLAGAGEQYF. CDR3 bases: TGTGCCAGCAGTGGAGGATTAGCGGGAGCGGGCGAGCAGTACTTC.

This clone showed up just once. The rearrangement links TRBV29-1 to TRBJ2-5; D is uncertain. The CDR3 covers 11 residues. Trimming stripped 5 bases from V and 5 bases from J, with 9 bases between. CDR1 and CDR2 from the germline V gene are SQVTM and ANQGSEA. The CDR3 here is CSVPVGETQYF. For the CDR3, the DNA is TGCAGCGTTCCAGTTGGCGAGACCCAGTACTTC.

The chain has TRBV29-1 and TRBJ2-1, with a possible D match to TRBD2 (6 bases). The germline V gene encodes CDR1 SQVTM and CDR2 ANQGSEA. The CDR3 spans 14 residues. Trimming took off 4 bases at V and 0 bases at J, with 10 bases between the two ends. DNA of the CDR3: TGCAGCGTTGGGAGGGGTGGCTCCTACAATGAGCAGTTCTTC. Amino acid sequence: CSVGRGGSYNEQFF.

This clone was seen a single time. The chain recombines TRBV28 with TRBJ1-2; D might be TRBD1 (6 bases). Germline CDR1 MDHEN, CDR2 SYDVKM. The CDR3 spans 15 residues. V lost 3 bases and J 5 bases, leaving 16 bases between the germline ends. Here the CDR3 DNA reads TGTGCCAGCAGTTTCCCCTTGGGGGCCGTTTATGGCTACACCTTC. Its translation is CASSFPLGAVYGYTF.

V gene TRBV7-2 combines with J gene TRBJ1-2; D not resolved. Between the trimmed V and J ends, which lost 5 bases and 4 bases, there was a span of 14 bases. Germline CDR1 and CDR2: SGHTA and FQGNSA. The length of the CDR3 is 14 residues. The CDR3 DNA follows: TGTGCCAGCAGCCTCCGGGATCTCCGCTATGGCTACACCTTC. Translation gives CASSLRDLRYGYTF.

The rearrangement links TRBV6-1 to TRBJ2-3; 12 nucleotides agree with TRBD2. Losses at the gene ends were 0 bases for V and 4 bases for J; bases not matched to a gene: 2. This CDR3 is 16 amino acids long. From germline, CDR1 is MNHNS and CDR2 SASEGT. CDR3 DNA sequence: TGTGCCAGCAGTGAAGCGCTAGCGGGAGGGCCAGATACGCAGTATTTT. Its translation: CASSEALAGGPDTQYF.

The V and J genes are TRBV5-1 and TRBJ1-4; 7 bases are a match to TRBD1. Germline loops: CDR1 SGHRS, CDR2 YFSETQ. The CDR3 runs to 14 residues. After removal of 0 bases from V and 6 bases from J, the junction contained 2 bases not matched to a gene. The CDR3 bases are TGCGCCAGCAGCTTGGATACAGGGGATGAAAAACTGTTTTTT. It yields the protein CASSLDTGDEKLFF.

The rearrangement uses TRBV28 and TRBJ1-1; 8 bases are shared with TRBD1. The CDR3 is 13 residues long. Germline lookup yields CDR1 MDHEN and CDR2 SYDVKM. V was clipped by 6 bases and J by 7 bases; unmatched bases: 7. CDR3 sequence reads: CASRYGTGVEAFF. CDR3 coding DNA: TGTGCCAGCAGATATGGGACAGGAGTTGAAGCTTTCTTT.

The chain has TRBV19 and TRBJ2-7; 7 bases fit TRBD1. The trim removed 3 bases at V and 1 base at J, leaving 12 bases unmatched. The germline V gene has CDR1 LNHDA and CDR2 SQIVND (reference sequence). The CDR3 covers 17 residues. DNA for the CDR3: TGTGCCAGTAGTATCTCTTCGTCCGGGACAGCGTCCTACGAGCAGTACTTC. It codes for CASSISSSGTASYEQYF.

This chain connects TRBV5-1 to TRBJ1-1, with 7 bases aligning to TRBD1. The germline V gene has CDR1 SGHRS and CDR2 YFSETQ. V shed 2 bases and J 1 base; nucleotides not matched to a gene: 2. This CDR3 comprises 14 residues. The CDR3 DNA is TGCGCCAGCAGCTTAAGGGGGCCGAACACTGAAGCTTTCTTT. This codes for CASSLRGPNTEAFF.